Below, 18 T cell receptor beta chains from the same sample are listed, as sequenced in a study of radiotherapy plus CTLA-4 blockade in lung cancer (dated 2018 in TCRdb). The library was produced with the immunoSEQ multiplex PCR assay. TCRdb re-hosts the immuneACCESS table, in-frame sequences only. Its copies lack some clones; in the studies checked, an unresolved V gene accounts for under half of them, and the cause for the rest is not known. The sample includes about 110,000 clones, with about 84% observed a single time. The ten top clones hold 2.4% of the sample. Sequencing used peripheral blood, obtained from a patient treated with radiotherapy plus ipilimumab. These receptors were obtained from a human donor with non-small cell lung cancer that progressed on radiotherapy plus ipilimumab. Some clones in this sample may be carry-over from other donors' samples.

The chain recombines TRBV6-1 with TRBJ1-1; D uncertain. Germline V lookup: CDR1 MNHNS, CDR2 SASEGT. The CDR3 contains 11 residues. V was cut by 9 bases and J by 4 bases, with 9 bases left in between. The CDR3 bases are TGTGCCAGTGGGTGGATCACTGAAGCTTTCTTT. Translated, it gives CASGWITEAFF.

This clone has only a few counts. This chain uses TRBV5-8 with TRBJ2-7; 7 bases are a match to TRBD1. The germline V gene has CDR1 SGHTS and CDR2 YDEGEE. The CDR3 runs to 14 residues. The J segment lost 3 bases and the V segment lost 4 bases, leaving 7 bases of the junction unmatched. CDR3 sequence (DNA): TGTGCCAGCAGCGACTCGACAGGGAGCTACGAGCAGTACTTC. This gives the protein CASSDSTGSYEQYF.

The chain employs TRBV6-6 and TRBJ1-5, with D possibly matching TRBD1 (5 bases). Germline V CDR1 and CDR2: MNHNY, SVGAGI (reference sequence). This CDR3 contains 16 residues. V was pared by 0 bases and J by 3 bases, with 12 bases between. CDR3 nucleotide sequence: TGTGCCAGCAGTTACTCTCCGGGACGGGTCAATCAGCCCCAGCATTTT. Amino acids: CASSYSPGRVNQPQHF.

The V gene is TRBV7-8, the J gene TRBJ2-7; 11 positions match TRBD1. From germline, CDR1 is SGHVS and CDR2 FQNEAQ. The trim removed 5 bases at V and 5 bases at J, leaving 11 bases unmatched. The CDR3 contains 16 residues. CDR3 region: CASSLTWGDRGNEQYF. The CDR3 DNA is TGTGCCAGCAGCCTTACGTGGGGGGACAGGGGGAACGAGCAGTACTTC.

This CDR3 reads CASSLGQDSYEQYF. Written as DNA, the CDR3 is TGTGCCAGCAGCCTGGGACAGGACTCCTACGAGCAGTACTTC. V is TRBV11-3 and J is TRBJ2-7; TRBD1 matches 8 bases. Trimming cost V 5 bases and J 0 bases; bases outside gene matches: 3. The length of the CDR3 is 14 residues. CDR1 and CDR2 from the germline V gene are SGHNT and YENEEA. The variable domain in full, with the rest retrieved from reference TRBV11-3 and TRBJ2-7, is EAGVVQSPRYKIIEKKQPVAFWCNPISGHNTLYWYLQNLGQGPELLIRYENEEAVDDSQLPKDRFSAERLKGVDSTLKIQPAELGDSAVYLCASSLGQDSYEQYFGPGTRLTVT.

The genes are TRBV5-1 and TRBJ2-7, with D hard to call. The CDR3 runs to 15 residues. The germline CDR1 and CDR2 sequences are SGHRS and YFSETQ. The V and J ends lost 2 bases and 6 bases respectively, with 18 bases between them. Here the CDR3 reads CASSLATFSSSEQYF. CDR3 coding DNA: TGCGCCAGCAGCTTAGCAACTTTTTCTTCGTCCGAGCAGTACTTC.

A remark on this clone: The sample carries other DNA sequences with the same CDR3. The chain is built from TRBV9 and TRBJ2-1; D may be TRBD1 (6 bases). Deletions cut 4 bases from V and 0 bases from J, with 11 bases between. This CDR3 spans 15 amino acids. Looked up from germline, CDR1 is SGDLS and CDR2 is YYNGEE. The CDR3 loop is CASSPGQSSYNEQFF. The CDR3 region has the DNA TGTGCCAGCAGCCCAGGACAGAGCTCCTACAATGAGCAGTTCTTC.

The chain couples TRBV9 to TRBJ1-1; no definite D call. Trimming removed 0 bases from V and 4 bases from J, with 19 bases in between. The CDR3 consists of 17 residues. Germline V lookup: CDR1 SGDLS, CDR2 YYNGEE. CDR3 DNA sequence: TGTGCCAGCAGCGTAGGGGGTCGCGGAGATTGGGCCACTGAAGCTTTCTTT. This gives the protein CASSVGGRGDWATEAFF.

This clone was found a few times. The chain recombines TRBV6-4 with TRBJ2-3; D is unclear. V lost 0 bases to trimming and J lost 7 bases, with 8 bases between them. This CDR3 contains 13 residues. CDR1 is MRHNA, CDR2 SNTAGT, per germline. CDR3 sequence: CASSDSTANTQYF. The CDR3 region has the DNA TGTGCCAGCAGTGACTCGACGGCAAATACGCAGTATTTT.

By sample share, this clone is medium-sized (0.01 to 0.1%). This chain uses TRBV5-6 with TRBJ2-7; D uncertain. The ends were cut back, 2 bases at V and 0 bases at J, with 9 bases in the middle. The V gene's germline CDR1 is SGHDT and CDR2 YYEEEE. CDR3 length: 14 amino acids. CDR3: CASSFPRRSYEQYF. As DNA, the CDR3 is TGTGCCAGCAGCTTTCCCCGGCGCTCCTACGAGCAGTACTTC. The complete variable domain, with remaining parts taken from reference TRBV5-6 and TRBJ2-7, reads DAGVTQSPTHLIKTRGQQVTLRCSPKSGHDTVSWYQQALGQGPQFIFQYYEEEERQRGNFPDRFSGHQFPNYSSELNVNALLLGDSALYLCASSFPRRSYEQYFGPGTRLTVT.

This clone was seen just once. The chain carries TRBV7-2 and TRBJ2-3; a possible D gene is TRBD2 (6 bases). The germline V gene has CDR1 SGHTA and CDR2 FQGNSA. This CDR3 comprises 16 residues. Deletions cut 4 bases from V and 3 bases from J, with 17 bases between. CDR3 bases: TGTGCCAGCAGCTCGAGGAGGGGCTCGGGGACAGATACGCAGTATTTT. Translation gives CASSSRRGSGTDTQYF.

In this sample, this clone turned up a few times. The rearrangement joins TRBV5-1 to TRBJ2-1; maybe TRBD2 (6 bases). V shed 5 bases and J shed 2 bases, with 14 bases lying between them. Germline CDR1 SGHRS, CDR2 YFSETQ. This CDR3 comprises 15 residues. The CDR3 spells CASRITSSPYNEQFF. CDR3 nucleotide sequence: TGCGCCAGCAGAATCACTAGCTCTCCCTACAATGAGCAGTTCTTC.

The chain is built from TRBV6-1 and TRBJ2-5; 7 positions agree with TRBD1. With V trimmed by 2 bases and J by 4 bases, 10 bases remained unmatched. There are 16 residues in the CDR3. CDR1 MNHNS and CDR2 SASEGT come from the germline V gene. CDR3 sequence: CASSELVTGLSETQYF. CDR3 DNA sequence: TGTGCCAGCAGTGAATTAGTGACAGGGTTATCAGAGACCCAGTACTTC.

J is TRBJ2-2 and V is TRBV7-3; no firm D call. This CDR3 is built from 18 residues. CDR1 and CDR2 (germline): SGHTA, FQGTGA. V was shortened by 5 bases and J by 0 bases, with 19 bases between the two germline ends. This CDR3 reads CASSPLRSVHTNTGELFF. The DNA of the CDR3 is TGTGCCAGCAGCCCGCTGAGGTCGGTCCATACGAACACCGGGGAGCTGTTTTTT.

This clone was seen just once. J is TRBJ2-3 and V is TRBV6-5; a possible D gene is TRBD2 (5 bases). This CDR3 is built from 16 residues. The germline CDR1 and CDR2 sequences are MNHEY and SVGAGI. V gave up 2 bases and J gave up 3 bases, with 15 bases separating them. CDR3 in amino acids: CASSYVVGSGTDTQYF. The CDR3 DNA sequence: TGTGCCAGCAGTTACGTAGTAGGGAGTGGGACAGATACGCAGTATTTT.

V usage is TRBV7-9 and J usage is TRBJ2-3, with D maybe TRBD2 (6 bases). Trimming took 4 bases from V and 1 from J, leaving 9 bases between them. The V gene's germline CDR1 is SEHNR and CDR2 FQNEAQ (reference sequence). The CDR3 loop spans 14 amino acids. The CDR3: CASSSRLGTDTQYF. CDR3 coding DNA: TGTGCCAGCAGCTCTAGACTAGGCACAGATACGCAGTATTTT.

The V gene is TRBV11-1, the J gene TRBJ2-5; D unclear. V lost 3 bases and J lost 3, with 2 bases in between. The CDR3 spans 11 residues. The germline CDR1 and CDR2 sequences are SGHAT and FQDESV (reference sequence). The CDR3 loop reads CASSFKETQYF. CDR3 coding DNA: TGTGCCAGCAGCTTTAAAGAGACCCAGTACTTC.

The rearrangement uses TRBV25-1 and TRBJ2-2; no clear D gene. CDR3 length: 14 amino acids. Germline loops: CDR1 MGHDK, CDR2 SYGVNS. V was clipped by 3 bases and J by 1 base, with 6 bases between them. The CDR3 DNA follows: TGTGCCAGCAGTGATAACCGGAACACCGGGGAGCTGTTTTTT. This gives the protein CASSDNRNTGELFF.